Listed below are T cell receptor beta chains from one sample, sequenced in a study of blood T cell repertoires in COVID-19. Only in-frame clones appear in the TCRdb table, and some are missing; sequencing was by immunoSEQ multiplex PCR. The sample records roughly 310,000 clones, more than 75% being singletons. Material for sequencing was peripheral blood. The receptors come from a woman between 45 and 60 years old with active or convalescent COVID-19. Each CDR3 is given with its conserved first and last residue. A D gene is named only where the DNA matches it firmly. Size values are once, few and many counts, or a class for expanded clones, and some rows have none.

j_call | clone_size | d_call | v_call | cdr3_aa | cdr3_nt
TRBJ2-1 | NA | TRBD2 | TRBV7-2 | CASSLRTSGYNEQFF | TGTGCCAGCAGCTTAAGGACTAGCGGATACAATGAGCAGTTCTTC
TRBJ2-6 | NA | NA | TRBV27 | CASSLRAGALTGANVLTF | TGTGCCAGCAGTTTGAGGGCAGGGGCACTTACTGGGGCCAACGTCCTGACTTTC
TRBJ1-6 | NA | NA | TRBV28 | CASSLSGNSPLHF | TGTGCCAGCAGTTTATCAGGGAATTCACCCCTCCACTTT
TRBJ2-1 | NA | TRBD2 | TRBV6-1 | CASSELAGGSYNEQFF | TGTGCCAGCAGTGAGCTAGCGGGAGGCTCCTACAATGAGCAGTTCTTC
TRBJ1-3 | NA | NA | TRBV6-1 | CASSDWRKKPGNTIYF | TGTGCCAGCAGTGATTGGAGGAAGAAGCCTGGAAACACCATATATTTT
TRBJ1-5 | NA | NA | TRBV6-5 | CASTRGFNQPQHF | TGTGCCAGCACAAGGGGATTCAATCAGCCCCAGCATTTT
TRBJ1-1 | NA | NA | TRBV10-1 | CASLPCWSEAFF | TGCGCCAGCCTACCGTGTTGGTCTGAAGCTTTCTTT
TRBJ2-2 | NA | TRBD2 | TRBV5-1 | CASSLTAGDTGELFF | TGCGCCAGCAGCTTGACGGCGGGAGACACCGGGGAGCTGTTTTTT
TRBJ1-2 | NA | NA | TRBV6-5 | CASSPTGVYGYTF | TGTGCCAGCAGTCCGACAGGCGTATATGGCTACACCTTC
TRBJ1-4 | few | TRBD1 | TRBV25-1 | CASHGTANEKLFF | TGTGCCAGCCACGGGACAGCAAATGAAAAACTGTTTTTT
TRBJ2-3 | NA | NA | TRBV28 | CASSSPGSRGTDTQYF | TGTGCCAGCAGTTCCCCGGGTAGCCGGGGCACAGATACGCAGTATTTT
TRBJ2-1 | NA | NA | TRBV7-2 | CASSSARGDRSYNEQFF | TGTGCCAGCAGCTCTGCCCGGGGGGACAGGTCCTACAATGAGCAGTTCTTC
TRBJ2-5 | NA | NA | TRBV10-3 | CAISEGGVGQETQYF | TGTGCCATCAGTGAGGGCGGGGTCGGGCAAGAGACCCAGTACTTC
TRBJ2-1 | once | NA | TRBV5-1 | CASSLGGVSSYNEQFF | TGCGCCAGCAGCTTGGGCGGGGTGAGCTCCTACAATGAGCAGTTCTTC
TRBJ1-2 | many | TRBD1 | TRBV6-5 | CASRPGTGEDGYTF | TGTGCCAGCAGACCCGGGACAGGGGAGGATGGCTACACCTTC
TRBJ2-3 | few | TRBD1 | TRBV7-8 | CASSLGSGGQDTQYF | TGTGCCAGCAGCTTGGGCTCAGGGGGCCAAGATACGCAGTATTTT
TRBJ2-5 | few | NA | TRBV28 | CASSPAPGSQETQYF | TGTGCCAGCAGTCCAGCCCCAGGGTCCCAAGAGACCCAGTACTTC
TRBJ1-1 | few | NA | TRBV7-9 | CASSLATRVNTEAFF | TGTGCCAGCAGCTTAGCGACTAGAGTGAACACTGAAGCTTTCTTT
TRBJ1-1 | NA | TRBD1 | TRBV11-2 | CASSRTGDTEAFF | TGTGCCAGCTCTAGGACAGGGGACACTGAAGCTTTCTTT
TRBJ1-6 | NA | TRBD1 | TRBV4-3 | CASSQDRGSSYNSPLHF | TGCGCCAGCAGCCAGGACAGGGGGAGCTCCTATAATTCACCCCTCCACTTT
TRBJ2-3 | NA | TRBD2 | TRBV20-1 | CSASPRSGGATDTQYF | TGCAGTGCTAGTCCAAGGAGCGGGGGAGCCACAGATACGCAGTATTTT
TRBJ2-1 | NA | TRBD2 | TRBV4-1 | CASSHPSGKFYNEQFF | TGCGCCAGCAGCCATCCTAGCGGGAAGTTTTACAATGAGCAGTTCTTC
TRBJ2-6 | NA | NA | TRBV4-2 | CASSQDATRGANVLTF | TGTGCCAGCAGCCAAGACGCGACGAGGGGGGCCAACGTCCTGACTTTC
TRBJ1-1 | NA | NA | TRBV7-2 | CASSLGRQNTEAFF | TGTGCCAGCAGCTTAGGCCGACAGAACACTGAAGCTTTCTTT
TRBJ2-7 | NA | TRBD2 | TRBV27 | CASSSRRGGSYEQYF | TGTGCCAGCAGTTCTCGTCGGGGGGGAAGCTACGAGCAGTACTTC